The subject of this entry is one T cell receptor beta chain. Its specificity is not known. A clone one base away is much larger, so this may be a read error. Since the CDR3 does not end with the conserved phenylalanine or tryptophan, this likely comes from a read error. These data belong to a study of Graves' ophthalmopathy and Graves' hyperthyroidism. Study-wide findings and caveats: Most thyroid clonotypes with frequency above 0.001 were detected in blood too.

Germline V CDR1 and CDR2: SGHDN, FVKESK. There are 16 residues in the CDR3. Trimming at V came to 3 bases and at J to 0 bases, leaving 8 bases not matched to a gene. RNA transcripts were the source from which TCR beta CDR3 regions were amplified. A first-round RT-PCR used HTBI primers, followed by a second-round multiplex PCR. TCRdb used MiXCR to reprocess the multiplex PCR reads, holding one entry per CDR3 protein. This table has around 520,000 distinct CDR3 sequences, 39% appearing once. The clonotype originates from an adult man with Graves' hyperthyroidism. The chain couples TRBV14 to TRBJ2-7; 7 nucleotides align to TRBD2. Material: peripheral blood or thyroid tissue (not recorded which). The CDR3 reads CASSHPWGGSSYEQYL. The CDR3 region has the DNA TGTGCCAGCAGCCATCCCTGGGGGGGGAGCTCCTACGAGCAGTACCTC.